This entry features one T cell receptor beta chain sequence. Its specificity is not known. Relative to the germline gene, one junction end is altered; a read error may explain this. The sample comes from a study of T cells after yellow fever vaccination. TCRdb re-derived calls from the 5' RACE reads in MiXCR, one entry per CDR3 protein. In the table there are 100,000 to 150,000 distinct CDR3 sequences, approximately 8.4% of which are singletons. Study-wide findings and caveats: Although most clonotypes did not, a small share appeared in both CD4 and CD8 compartments.

This TCR derives from a young man who received the YFV17D yellow fever vaccine. The specimen comprised CD8+ T cells sorted from PBMCs, sampled on the day of the yellow fever booster vaccination.

The CDR3 DNA is TGTGCCAGCCGCTTCGGGGGGGCCCGGCAAGAGACCCAGTACTTC. Its translation: CASRFGGARQETQYF. The chain is built from TRBV7-2 and TRBJ2-5, with 8 bases that match TRBD2. The germline V gene encodes CDR1 SGHTA and CDR2 FQGNSA. The CDR3 is 15 residues long. Full variable domain (missing parts from reference TRBV7-2 and TRBJ2-5): GAGVSQSPSNKVTEKGKDVELRCDPISGHTALYWYRQSLGQGLEFLIYFQGNSAPDKSGLPSDRFSAERTGGSVSTLTIQRTQQEDSAVYLCASRFGGARQETQYFGPGTRLLVL.